This TCR beta chain was recovered during a study of T cell responses to AZD1222 COVID-19 vaccine. Findings and caveats of the study: Most donors were white British, females outnumbered males, and clonal diversity was possibly underestimated.

Profiling relied on immunoSEQ multiplex PCR, and the TCRdb table lists in-frame clones only, not all of them. The sample gives 90,000 to 95,000 clones, 85% to 90% of which show up once; 10% to 13% is in the top ten. Details on this clone: Its antigen is not identified.

CDR3 length equals 16 residues. Per the germline V gene, CDR1 is MDHEN and CDR2 is SYDVKM. The J segment lost 4 bases and the V segment lost 5 bases, leaving 11 bases of the junction unmatched. This clonotype was sampled from an adult in good health. This chain connects TRBV28 to TRBJ2-5; the match to TRBD1 covers 9 bases. The sequences come from peripheral blood, collected on day 0 of AZD1222 vaccination. As DNA, the CDR3 is TGTGCCAGCAGTCCCAGACAGGGGGGGGGCGGAGAGACCCAGTACTTC. Protein product: CASSPRQGGGGETQYF.